These 25 T cell receptor beta chains came from one sample sequenced in a study of siplizumab effects on memory and regulatory T cells. This table comes from immunoSEQ multiplex PCR, and its TCRdb copy is limited to in-frame clones, with some not included. The sample comprises 97,000 or so clones, approximately 90% of which are singletons, and roughly 1% rests with the top ten. The sequenced material came from CD4+ T cells sorted from blood. These receptors came from a human donor in good health.

The V call is TRBV7-9, the J call TRBJ2-1; D is perhaps TRBD1 (6 bases). Germline lookup yields CDR1 SEHNR and CDR2 FQNEAQ (reference sequence). V lost 3 bases and J lost 4, with 10 bases in between. This CDR3 is 14 amino acids long. Here the CDR3 DNA reads TGTGCCAGCAGCTTCGGGACACAGTACAATGAGCAGTTCTTC. As protein: CASSFGTQYNEQFF.

V and J are TRBV15 and TRBJ2-2, with D possibly TRBD2 on 6 matching bases. Germline CDR1 LNHNV, CDR2 YYDKDF (reference sequence). CDR3 length: 16 amino acids. V shed 1 base and J shed 5 bases, with 14 bases lying between them. CDR3 amino acids: CATSRGRARETGELFF. The CDR3 DNA sequence: TGTGCCACCAGCAGAGGGAGGGCGAGGGAGACCGGGGAGCTGTTTTTT.

The table lists this clone with a count of one. This chain joins TRBV27 and TRBJ1-5; 7 nucleotides match TRBD1. With 5 bases clipped from V and 3 bases from J, the junction kept 7 bases outside the gene matches. Per the germline V gene, CDR1 is MNHEY and CDR2 is SMNVEV (reference sequence). The CDR3 is 15 amino acids. CDR3 sequence reads: CASSPKGQSNQPQHF. Written as DNA, the CDR3 is TGTGCCAGCAGTCCCAAGGGACAGTCCAATCAGCCCCAGCATTTT.

The V call is TRBV6-1, the J call TRBJ2-5; 8 positions agree with TRBD1. The CDR3 contains 13 residues. V was pared by 6 bases and J by 5 bases, with 5 bases of the junction left unmatched. Germline-derived CDR1 and CDR2 are MNHNS and SASEGT. CDR3 DNA: TGTGCCAGCAGAACAGGGGGGTGGGAGACCCAGTACTTC. It codes for CASRTGGWETQYF.

This clone occurred once. The chain combines TRBV6-6 with TRBJ1-1; 8 bases agree with TRBD1. V lost 4 bases to trimming and J lost 4 bases; unmatched junction nucleotides: 5. The CDR3 consists of 14 residues. The germline V gene encodes CDR1 MNHNY and CDR2 SVGAGI (reference sequence). CDR3 protein: CASSSGQVFTEAFF. The CDR3 bases are TGTGCCAGCAGTTCGGGACAGGTCTTCACTGAAGCTTTCTTT.

On this clone: This sample includes further DNA sequences coding for the same CDR3. This chain connects TRBV30 to TRBJ1-2; 7 bases agree with TRBD1. Germline CDR1 GTSNPN, CDR2 SVGIG (reference sequence). The J segment lost 8 bases and the V segment lost 5 bases, leaving 14 bases of the junction unmatched. This CDR3 spans 14 amino acids. CDR3 in DNA: TGTGCCTGGGGGCGGGACAGACGCGGTATCGGCTACACCTTC. The encoded protein is CAWGRDRRGIGYTF.

The chain has TRBV30 and TRBJ2-1; D is undetermined. There are 15 residues in the CDR3. The V gene's germline CDR1 is GTSNPN and CDR2 SVGIG (reference sequence). V was shortened by 4 bases and J by 0 bases, with 13 bases between the two germline ends. CDR3 residues: CAWKPWSNSYNEQFF. The CDR3 nucleotides are TGTGCCTGGAAACCCTGGTCCAACTCCTACAATGAGCAGTTCTTC.

This clone turned up a few times. V usage is TRBV2 and J usage is TRBJ1-5; 7 positions match TRBD1. This CDR3 contains 14 residues. Germline V gene lookup returns CDR1 SNHLY and CDR2 FYNNEI. Unmatched junction bases numbered 6, after V lost 4 bases and J lost 6 bases. The CDR3 DNA follows: TGTGCCAGCAGTGGACAGGGATCGGGTCAGCCCCAGCATTTT. It is translated as CASSGQGSGQPQHF.

The V call is TRBV5-1, the J call TRBJ1-5; no reliable D call. Per germline, CDR1 SGHRS and CDR2 YFSETQ. V was trimmed by 1 base and J by 6 bases, leaving 8 bases between them. The CDR3 spans 13 residues. Here the CDR3 reads CASSLYTGQPQHF. The CDR3 DNA reads TGCGCCAGCAGCTTGTATACTGGTCAGCCCCAGCATTTT.

J is TRBJ2-5 and V is TRBV30; no clear D. The CDR3 spans 15 residues. Per germline, CDR1 GTSNPN and CDR2 SVGIG (reference sequence). The V end was cut by 5 bases, the J end by 5 bases, with 21 bases between. DNA for the CDR3: TGTGCCTGGGCCCGAAGTGGAATGGCGCGGGAGACCCAGTACTTC. Encoded protein: CAWARSGMARETQYF.

This chain uses TRBV7-8 with TRBJ1-3; tentatively, D is TRBD1 (5 bases). V lost 1 base, J lost 6 bases, and 13 bases lay in between. Germline loops: CDR1 SGHVS, CDR2 FQNEAQ. This CDR3 contains 15 residues. The CDR3 reads CASSLDAGFKNTIYF. CDR3 bases: TGTGCCAGCAGCTTAGACGCAGGGTTTAAAAACACCATATATTTT. Full variable domain (outside the CDR3, taken from reference TRBV7-8 and TRBJ1-3): GAGVSQSPRYKVAKRGQDVALRCDPISGHVSLFWYQQALGQGPEFLTYFQNEAQLDKSGLPSDRFFAERPEGSVSTLKIQRTQQEDSAVYLCASSLDAGFKNTIYFGEGSWLTVV.

This chain links TRBV4-2 with TRBJ1-2, with D possibly TRBD1 on 5 matching bases. The CDR3 length is 13 residues. Germline loops: CDR1 LGHNA, CDR2 YNFKEQ. Trimming removed 4 bases from V and 9 bases from J, with 15 bases in between. CDR3 in amino acids: CASSPRRGNSYTF. CDR3 coding DNA: TGTGCCAGCAGCCCCCGACGGGGGAATAGCTACACCTTC.

The chain joins TRBV2 to TRBJ1-5; D not resolved. The germline CDR1 and CDR2 sequences are SNHLY and FYNNEI. Trimming left V 10 bases short and J 0 bases short, with 16 bases between. The CDR3 contains 15 residues. The CDR3 sequence: CATALMGNSNQPQHF. The CDR3 DNA sequence: TGTGCCACTGCTTTAATGGGAAATAGCAATCAGCCCCAGCATTTT.

The chain carries TRBV14 and TRBJ2-1, with 8 bases matching TRBD1. The CDR3 spans 16 residues. V dropped 1 base and J dropped 3; count of bases not matched to a gene: 5. Germline CDR1 reads SGHDN; CDR2 reads FVKESK. The CDR3 DNA reads TGTGCCAGCAGCCAAGGTTATGGACAGGGCTACAATGAGCAGTTCTTC. Residues: CASSQGYGQGYNEQFF.

This clone has just a few counts. J is TRBJ2-1 and V is TRBV28; 16 bases are shared with TRBD2. This CDR3 region has 16 residues. The V segment lost 10 bases and the J segment 7 bases; nucleotides outside the gene matches: 10. Germline V lookup: CDR1 MDHEN, CDR2 SYDVKM. This chain's CDR3 is CATPGTSGRARNEQFF. Written as DNA, the CDR3 is TGTGCCACCCCCGGGACTAGCGGGAGGGCCCGGAATGAGCAGTTCTTC.

The chain has TRBV6-5 and TRBJ2-1, with 13 bases fitting TRBD2. Germline V CDR1 and CDR2: MNHEY, SVGAGI. With 2 bases clipped from V and 9 bases from J, the junction kept 7 bases outside the gene matches. The CDR3 loop spans 16 amino acids. In DNA form, the CDR3 reads TGTGCCAGCAGTTACGCCGGGACTAGCGGGACAGTTGAGCAGTTCTTC. Translation: CASSYAGTSGTVEQFF.

This chain links TRBV6-6 with TRBJ2-1; D is tentatively TRBD1 or TRBD2 (5 bases each). Germline CDR1 and CDR2: MNHNY and SVGAGI (reference sequence). This CDR3 spans 15 amino acids. V lost 5 bases to trimming and J lost 6 bases, with 17 bases between them. The CDR3 loop reads CASSPRGRNPNEQFF. CDR3 bases: TGTGCCAGCAGTCCGAGGGGTCGAAACCCCAATGAGCAGTTCTTC.

This chain joins TRBV5-6 and TRBJ2-5, with D perhaps being TRBD1 or TRBD2 (5 bases each). There are 13 residues in the CDR3. Trimming removed 1 base from V and 5 bases from J, with 9 bases in between. Germline values: CDR1 SGHDT, CDR2 YYEEEE. CDR3 amino acids: CASSLLGVETQYF. DNA of the CDR3: TGTGCCAGCAGCTTGTTGGGGGTCGAGACCCAGTACTTC.

This clone was counted once. This sequence joins TRBV7-3 and TRBJ2-2; D unclear. With 5 bases removed from V and 0 bases from J, the gap between germline ends came to 16 bases. This CDR3 has 17 residues. Germline CDR1 reads SGHTA; CDR2 reads FQGTGA. CDR3 nucleotide sequence: TGTGCCAGCAGCCCCGGTCTCCCGGTAGCGAACACCGGGGAGCTGTTTTTT. It is translated as CASSPGLPVANTGELFF.

This chain links TRBV7-9 with TRBJ2-7, with TRBD1 matching 9 bases. The CDR3 has 13 residues. Germline V gives CDR1 SEHNR, CDR2 FQNEAQ (reference sequence). With V trimmed by 4 bases and J by 6 bases, 4 bases remained unmatched. The CDR3 DNA reads as TGTGCCAGCAGCTCCGGGACAGGGACCGAGCAGTACTTC. The encoded protein is CASSSGTGTEQYF. The variable domain in full, completed from reference TRBV7-9 and TRBJ2-7, reads DTGVSQNPRHKITKRGQNVTFRCDPISEHNRLYWYRQTLGQGPEFLTYFQNEAQLEKSRLLSDRFSAERPKGSFSTLEIQRTEQGDSAMYLCASSSGTGTEQYFGPGTRLTVT.

This clone has only one observation. The CDR3 reads CASSPDKNTGELFF. The CDR3 nucleotides read TGTGCCAGCTCACCGGACAAAAACACCGGGGAGCTGTTTTTT. V usage is TRBV18 and J usage is TRBJ2-2, with a tentative D call TRBD1 (5 bases). The germline V gene has CDR1 KGHSH and CDR2 LQKENI. The CDR3 is made up of 14 amino acids. The V end was cut by 3 bases, the J end by 2 bases, with 7 bases between.

This clone has only one observation. The J gene is TRBJ1-2, the V gene TRBV5-4; weak D call: TRBD1 (6 bases). V dropped 2 bases and J dropped 8 bases, with 16 bases sitting between them. CDR3 size: 14 residues. Germline CDR1 is SGHNT and CDR2 is YYREEE (reference sequence). The CDR3 DNA reads as TGTGCCAGCAGCTTCAGGACAGTCCTATCCGGCTACACCTTC. Translating gives CASSFRTVLSGYTF.

A remark on this clone: In the same sample, other DNA sequences code for this CDR3. The chain uses TRBV5-4 and TRBJ2-2; perhaps TRBD1 as D (5 bases). There are 17 residues in the CDR3. Germline V lookup: CDR1 SGHNT, CDR2 YYREEE (reference sequence). V was shortened by 0 bases and J by 1 base, with 13 bases between the two germline ends. CDR3 DNA sequence: TGTGCCAGCAGCTTGGGCGCCAGGGCGCGGAACACCGGGGAGCTGTTTTTT. Its protein is CASSLGARARNTGELFF.

This chain uses TRBV28 with TRBJ2-7; D gene ambiguous. V gave up 3 bases and J gave up 6 bases, with 6 bases separating them. The germline V gene has CDR1 MDHEN and CDR2 SYDVKM. The CDR3 is 11 amino acids. As DNA, the CDR3 is TGTGCCAGCAGTTTTGATGCCGAGCAGTACTTC. As protein: CASSFDAEQYF.

The chain carries TRBV29-1 and TRBJ1-2, with D uncertain. V was shortened by 3 bases and J by 0 bases, with 23 bases between the two germline ends. The CDR3 is 18 amino acids. CDR1 is SQVTM, CDR2 ANQGSEA, per germline. The CDR3 sequence: CSVDLYGRRLLANYGYTF. DNA of the CDR3: TGCAGCGTTGATCTCTACGGACGGCGGCTATTAGCTAACTATGGCTACACCTTC.